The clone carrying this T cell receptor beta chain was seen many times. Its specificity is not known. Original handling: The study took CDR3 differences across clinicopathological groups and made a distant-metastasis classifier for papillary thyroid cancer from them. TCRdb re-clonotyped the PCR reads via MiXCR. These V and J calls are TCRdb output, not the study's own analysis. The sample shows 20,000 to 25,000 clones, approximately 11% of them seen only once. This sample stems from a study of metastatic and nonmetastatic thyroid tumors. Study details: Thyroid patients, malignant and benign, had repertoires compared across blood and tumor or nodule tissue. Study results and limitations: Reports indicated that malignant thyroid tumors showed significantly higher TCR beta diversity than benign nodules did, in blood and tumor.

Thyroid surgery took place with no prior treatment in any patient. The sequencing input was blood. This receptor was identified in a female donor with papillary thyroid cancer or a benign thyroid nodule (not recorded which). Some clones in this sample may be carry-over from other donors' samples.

CDR3 coding DNA: TGTGCCAGCAGTTCCGGGACCGGTCCCTACAATGAGCAGTTCTTC. Translating it yields CASSSGTGPYNEQFF. The chain couples TRBV27 to TRBJ2-1; the D gene could be TRBD1 or TRBD2 (5 bases each). Trimming left V 4 bases short and J 2 bases short, with 12 bases between. CDR1 MNHEY and CDR2 SMNVEV come from the germline V gene (reference sequence). This CDR3 is built from 15 residues.